The 25 T cell receptor beta chains listed next were all sequenced from one sample in a study of T cell repertoires in cytomegalovirus infection. One entry per CDR3 protein results from TCRdb running MiXCR on the reads. The sample yields more than 350,000 distinct CDR3 sequences, roughly 30% seen once. The sequencing input was PBMCs. All receptors come from a human donor in good health (CMV status not recorded). Some clones in this sample may be carry-over from other donors' samples.

The V and J genes are TRBV6-2 or TRBV6-3 and TRBJ1-3; TRBD1 agrees at 7 bases. The germline V gene encodes CDR1 MNHEY and CDR2 SVGEGT. The CDR3 spans 18 residues. Unmatched junction bases numbered 17, after V lost 4 bases and J lost 5 bases. The CDR3 region has the DNA TGTGCCAGCAGTTCTCGATCCAGCCGGGACAGCCCCCGAAACACCATATATTTT. Protein: CASSSRSSRDSPRNTIYF.

The rearrangement links TRBV20-1 to TRBJ1-1; D remains ambiguous. Trimming left V 2 bases short and J 6 bases short, with 22 bases between. Germline assignment: CDR1 DFQATT and CDR2 SNEGSKA (reference sequence). The CDR3 totals 16 residues. In nucleotides, the CDR3 is TGCAGTGCTAGACAGGCCGTCGGTACAAAATTCTCTGAAGCTTTCTTT. This gives the protein CSARQAVGTKFSEAFF.

This chain uses TRBV5-1 with TRBJ1-1, with unresolved D. CDR3 size: 13 residues. CDR1 is SGHRS and CDR2 is YFSETQ in the germline V gene. V lost 4 bases to trimming and J lost 1 base, with 8 bases between them. Here the CDR3 DNA reads TGCGCCAGCAGCCACCTAAGGAACACTGAAGCTTTCTTT. Encoded protein: CASSHLRNTEAFF. Supplemented by reference TRBV5-1 and TRBJ1-1, the full variable domain reads KAGVTQTPRYLIKTRGQQVTLSCSPISGHRSVSWYQQTPGQGLQFLFEYFSETQRNKGNFPGRFSGRQFSNSRSEMNVSTLELGDSALYLCASSHLRNTEAFFGQGTRLTVV.

Concerning this clonotype: This likely comes from a read error, as the CDR3 has no conserved phenylalanine or tryptophan at its end. The J gene is TRBJ2-3, the V gene TRBV7-2; D gene uncertain. This CDR3 has 16 residues. The V gene lost 1 base and the J gene lost 0 bases, with 11 bases spanning the gap. Germline CDR1 and CDR2: SGHTA and FQGNSA. The CDR3 DNA follows: TGTGCCAGCAGCTTAGAGGTCTTACGTAGCACAGATACGCAGTATTGT. It translates to CASSLEVLRSTDTQYC.

A word on this clonotype: It may be a read error: a sequence one base away is much more abundant. This chain uses TRBV6-6 with TRBJ1-1, with D perhaps matching TRBD1 (5 bases). The CDR3 sequence is 15 residues long. The germline gives CDR1 MNHNY, CDR2 SVGAGI (reference sequence). The CDR3 reads CATAGGSRVETESFF. As DNA, the CDR3 is TGTGCCACCGCCGGTGGGAGCAGGGTTGAGACTGAATCTTTCTTT.

The V call is TRBV2, the J call TRBJ1-1; 10 bases are shared with TRBD1. Germline V gives CDR1 SNHLY, CDR2 FYNNEI. This CDR3 region has 15 residues. V lost 5 bases to trimming and J lost 1 base; unmatched junction nucleotides: 4. In DNA, the CDR3 is TGTGCCAGCAGTAGGGGGACAGGGGCGAACACTGAAGCTTTCTTT. It yields the protein CASSRGTGANTEAFF.

This clonotype has ten or more counts. The chain employs TRBV7-6 and TRBJ2-1; D possibly corresponds to TRBD2 (5 bases). This CDR3 has 15 amino acids. Per germline, CDR1 SGHVS and CDR2 FNYEAQ. Between the trimmed V and J ends, which lost 4 bases and 6 bases, there was a span of 16 bases. CDR3 loop: CASSSLPGGSNEQFF. As DNA, the CDR3 is TGTGCCAGCAGCTCCCTACCCGGTGGGAGCAATGAGCAGTTCTTC. The entire variable domain, with the rest obtained from reference TRBV7-6 and TRBJ2-1, is as follows: GAGVSQSPRYKVTKRGQDVALRCDPISGHVSLYWYRQALGQGPEFLTYFNYEAQQDKSGLPNDRFSAERPEGSISTLTIQRTEQRDSAMYRCASSSLPGGSNEQFFGPGTRLTVL.

This clonotype came up a few times. The V gene is TRBV10-3, the J gene TRBJ1-6, with D possibly matching TRBD1 (6 bases). Germline loops: CDR1 ENHRY, CDR2 SYGVKD. This CDR3 region has 18 residues. Trimming left V 4 bases short and J 1 base short, with 17 bases between. DNA of the CDR3: TGTGCCATCAGTGCGTCCCAGGGGCATATTTCCTATAATTCACCCCTCCACTTT. Its translation: CAISASQGHISYNSPLHF.

This clonotype was counted many times. This chain joins TRBV7-2 and TRBJ2-1; 12 nucleotides agree with TRBD2. This CDR3 is built from 16 residues. The germline gives CDR1 SGHTA, CDR2 FQGNSA. V lost 2 bases and J lost 5; bases outside the gene matches: 4. In DNA form, the CDR3 reads TGTGCCAGCAGCTTATTTTCTAGCGGGGGGGACAATGAGCAGTTCTTC. Its translation: CASSLFSSGGDNEQFF.

The CDR3 sequence: CASSPRPDWNTEAFF. In DNA, the CDR3 is TGTGCCAGCAGCCCACGTCCCGATTGGAACACTGAAGCTTTCTTT. This chain joins TRBV7-9 and TRBJ1-1; D remains unclear. The germline V gene has CDR1 SEHNR and CDR2 FQNEAQ (reference sequence). CDR3 size: 15 residues. Trimming shortened V by 5 bases and J by 1 base, and 14 bases separated the two germline ends.

The chain combines TRBV4-3 with TRBJ2-3; D is perhaps TRBD2 (6 bases). The CDR3 sequence is 15 residues long. Germline CDR1 and CDR2: LGHNA and YSLEER. Trimming took off 3 bases at V and 4 bases at J, with 14 bases between the two ends. The CDR3 region has the DNA TGCGCCAGCAGCCAGAATTTAGCGGTCGCAGATACGCAGTATTTT. It encodes CASSQNLAVADTQYF.

The sample holds one count of this clonotype. The rearrangement uses TRBV6-6 and TRBJ2-2; the D gene is possibly TRBD2 (5 bases). The germline V gene has CDR1 MNHNY and CDR2 SVGAGI (reference sequence). The CDR3 totals 16 residues. V was clipped by 6 bases and J by 6 bases, with 20 bases between them. The CDR3 DNA reads TGTGCCAGCAGCCCCCGACGGGGAAGATACCCCGGGGAGCTGTTTTTT. Its translation: CASSPRRGRYPGELFF.

This clonotype appeared a few times. The rearrangement links TRBV7-3 to TRBJ2-7, with 9 bases aligning to TRBD2. After removal of 2 bases from V and 3 bases from J, the junction contained 5 bases not matched to a gene. Germline CDR1 SGHTA, CDR2 FQGTGA. This CDR3 contains 15 residues. CDR3 loop: CASSLDSGGGYEQYF. DNA of the CDR3: TGTGCCAGCAGCTTAGATAGCGGGGGCGGCTACGAGCAGTACTTC.

This clonotype occurred many times. The chain uses TRBV7-2 and TRBJ2-1; the match to TRBD2 covers 9 bases. The CDR3 is 16 amino acids. CDR1 and CDR2 from the germline V gene are SGHTA and FQGNSA. V lost 3 bases, J lost 1 base, and 4 bases stayed unmatched. The DNA of the CDR3 is TGTGCCAGCAGCTTTAGCGGGGGCCAATCCTACAATGAGCAGTTCTTC. It translates to CASSFSGGQSYNEQFF.

V and J are TRBV6-6 and TRBJ1-3; D gene unclear. Looked up from germline, CDR1 is MNHNY and CDR2 is SVGAGI (reference sequence). This CDR3 comprises 13 residues. Trimming pared 8 bases from V and 0 bases from J, leaving 8 bases between. The CDR3 nucleotides read TGTGCCAGCCAAAAGGACTCTGGAAACACCATATATTTT. Translation: CASQKDSGNTIYF.

At least ten counts were recorded for this clonotype. The chain joins TRBV7-8 to TRBJ2-7; the match to TRBD1 covers 9 bases. The CDR3 spans 16 residues. Germline CDR1 is SGHVS and CDR2 is FQNEAQ. The junction had 11 bases not matched to a gene; V was cut back by 2 bases and J by 6 bases. The CDR3 here is CASSLYRTGDGGEQYF. Here the CDR3 DNA reads TGTGCCAGCAGCTTATATCGGACAGGGGATGGCGGCGAGCAGTACTTC.

V and J are TRBV6-6 and TRBJ2-6; the D gene is possibly TRBD2 (5 bases). The germline CDR1 and CDR2 sequences are MNHNY and SVGAGI (reference sequence). Trimming took 6 bases from V and 1 from J, leaving 10 bases between them. The CDR3 spans 15 residues. The CDR3 reads CASSDRTSGANVLTF. The CDR3 nucleotides read TGTGCCAGCAGCGATCGGACTTCTGGGGCCAACGTCCTGACTTTC.

The chain links TRBV5-1 to TRBJ2-3, with 8 bases fitting TRBD2. V shed 1 base and J 2 bases; nucleotides not matched to a gene: 6. The germline gives CDR1 SGHRS, CDR2 YFSETQ. The CDR3 contains 16 residues. This CDR3 is CASSLWIAGPTDTQYF. The DNA for the CDR3 is TGCGCCAGCAGCTTGTGGATAGCGGGGCCCACAGATACGCAGTATTTT.

The chain recombines TRBV12-3 or TRBV12-4 with TRBJ1-5, with 7 bases lining up with TRBD1. The CDR3 consists of 15 residues. With 5 bases clipped from V and 5 bases from J, the junction kept 9 bases outside the gene matches. The DNA of the CDR3 is TGTGCCAGCAGTCGGTACGGGACAGCCCATCAGCCCCAGCATTTT. This codes for CASSRYGTAHQPQHF.

At least ten counts were recorded for this clonotype. V is TRBV7-2 and J is TRBJ1-2; no firm D call. CDR3 length: 13 amino acids. Germline assignment: CDR1 SGHTA and CDR2 FQGNSA. V lost 5 bases to trimming and J lost 4 bases, with 11 bases between them. The CDR3 DNA is TGTGCCAGCAGCCCCCAGGTTGCCTATGGCTACACCTTC. Its protein is CASSPQVAYGYTF.

This clonotype was seen many times. The chain combines TRBV6-1 with TRBJ2-5; TRBD2 is a possible D gene (5 bases). Between the trimmed V and J ends, which lost 1 base and 2 bases, there was a span of 11 bases. This CDR3 has 15 residues. Germline V gene sequence: CDR1 MNHNS, CDR2 SASEGT. CDR3 in amino acids: CASSEGGQSQETQYF. The DNA of the CDR3 is TGTGCCAGCAGTGAAGGCGGGCAGAGTCAAGAGACCCAGTACTTC.

Comment on this clonotype: The junction does not match germline at one end; this may be a read error. This sequence joins TRBV7-3 and TRBJ2-1; 8 nucleotides match TRBD2. CDR3 length: 14 residues. Germline loops: CDR1 SGHTA, CDR2 FQGTGA. CDR3 sequence: CASSVSGGYKEQFF. The DNA for the CDR3 is TGTGCCAGCAGCGTCAGCGGGGGATACAAGGAGCAGTTCTTC.

The table lists this clonotype with a few counts. This rearrangement joins TRBV20-1 to TRBJ1-5; 7 bases are shared with TRBD1. There are 14 residues in the CDR3. Germline V gene lookup returns CDR1 DFQATT and CDR2 SNEGSKA (reference sequence). Trimming removed 0 bases from V and 2 bases from J; junction bases left unmatched: 1. The CDR3 nucleotides read TGCAGTGCTAGAGAGGGGACAGGCAATCAGCCCCAGCATTTT. Protein sequence: CSAREGTGNQPQHF.

Comment on this clonotype: A much larger clonotype is one base distant, so this may be a read error. The chain uses TRBV6-2 or TRBV6-3 and TRBJ2-2; D not certain. The CDR3 contains 11 residues. The V gene's germline CDR1 is MNHEY and CDR2 SVGEGT. CDR3 sequence reads: CARSYPGELFF. CDR3 DNA: TGTGCCCGCAGTTACCCCGGGGAGCTGTTTTTT.

The chain joins TRBV5-1 to TRBJ2-2, with 9 bases that match TRBD1. V shed 2 bases, J shed 3 bases, and the junction held 2 bases outside the gene matches. The germline V gene encodes CDR1 SGHRS and CDR2 YFSETQ. The CDR3 extends over 15 amino acids. The CDR3 sequence is CASSFDRGDTGELFF. CDR3 sequence (DNA): TGCGCCAGCAGCTTCGACAGGGGGGACACCGGGGAGCTGTTTTTT.